One sample yielded the 22 T cell receptor beta chains listed below, sequenced in a study of T cell repertoires in cytomegalovirus infection. TCRdb re-derived calls from the reads in MiXCR, one entry per CDR3 protein. Of about 180,000 distinct CDR3 sequences listed, 13% to 15% were seen once; the top ten hold 25% to 30%. What was sequenced was PBMCs. Receptor source: a human donor in good health (CMV status not recorded). Some clones in this sample may be carry-over from other donors' samples.

This chain links TRBV20-1 with TRBJ2-3, with a possible D match to TRBD2 (5 bases). The CDR3 has 15 amino acids. Trimming shortened V by 0 bases and J by 1 base, and 11 bases separated the two germline ends. Germline lookup yields CDR1 DFQATT and CDR2 SNEGSKA (reference sequence). CDR3 sequence (DNA): TGCAGTGCTAGAGATGCTAGCACTCGCACAGATACGCAGTATTTT. It translates to CSARDASTRTDTQYF.

Many counts were recorded for this clonotype. This chain connects TRBV7-2 to TRBJ1-5; 7 nucleotides align to TRBD1. Per germline, CDR1 SGHTA and CDR2 FQGNSA. V lost 4 bases and J lost 2; bases outside the gene matches: 5. This CDR3 spans 15 amino acids. In DNA form, the CDR3 reads TGTGCCAGCAGCTCCAATGGACAGGGCAATCAGCCCCAGCATTTT. Translating gives CASSSNGQGNQPQHF.

In this sample, this clonotype turned up many times. This rearrangement joins TRBV6-1 to TRBJ1-1; D not resolved. V was pared by 3 bases and J by 4 bases, with 9 bases between. Germline values: CDR1 MNHNS, CDR2 SASEGT. The CDR3 loop spans 13 amino acids. Here the CDR3 reads CASSDGSLTEAFF. CDR3 coding DNA: TGTGCCAGCAGTGACGGGAGTCTCACTGAAGCTTTCTTT.

This chain links TRBV11-1 with TRBJ2-1; D is possibly TRBD1 or TRBD2 (11 bases each). Germline lookup yields CDR1 SGHAT and CDR2 FQDESV (reference sequence). The CDR3 extends over 19 amino acids. The V end lost 5 bases, the J end lost 6 bases, and 29 bases lay between the germline ends. CDR3 bases: TGTGCCAGCAGCCAGGACAGGGGGCGGCTAGCGGGAGGAGCCAATGAGCAGTTCTTC. Amino acid sequence: CASSQDRGRLAGGANEQFF. The full variable domain, with the rest looked up from reference TRBV11-1 and TRBJ2-1, is EAEVAQSPRYKITEKSQAVAFWCDPISGHATLYWYRQILGQGPELLVQFQDESVVDDSQLPKDRFSAERLKGVDSTLKIQPAELGDSAMYLCASSQDRGRLAGGANEQFFGPGTRLTVL.

This clonotype was counted many times. The rearrangement joins TRBV28 to TRBJ2-4; 7 bases line up with TRBD1. Germline CDR1 MDHEN, CDR2 SYDVKM. The CDR3 is 15 residues long. J lost 0 bases, V lost 3 bases, and 2 bases had no gene match. This CDR3 is CASSLAGGAKNIQYF. CDR3 nucleotides: TGTGCCAGCAGTTTGGCAGGGGGAGCCAAAAACATTCAGTACTTC.

V usage is TRBV6-2 or TRBV6-3 and J usage is TRBJ2-1; 7 nucleotides agree with TRBD2. The germline CDR1 and CDR2 sequences are MNHEY and SVGEGT. The CDR3 runs 14 residues. Unmatched junction bases numbered 3, after V lost 4 bases and J lost 3 bases. The CDR3 reads CASSSERDYNEQFF. DNA of the CDR3: TGTGCCAGCAGTTCGGAGCGGGACTACAATGAGCAGTTCTTC.

The V call is TRBV7-3, the J call TRBJ2-5; D perhaps matches TRBD1 (5 bases). The CDR3 is made up of 16 amino acids. Trimming took off 0 bases at V and 4 bases at J, with 15 bases between the two ends. The V gene's germline CDR1 is SGHTA and CDR2 FQGTGA. The CDR3 protein is CASSLTGQVLGETQYF. CDR3 sequence (DNA): TGTGCCAGCAGCTTAACCGGACAAGTCCTGGGAGAGACCCAGTACTTC.

This clonotype appeared many times. This chain connects TRBV2 to TRBJ1-5; D call uncertain. Per germline, CDR1 SNHLY and CDR2 FYNNEI. V lost 1 base and J 5 bases, leaving 9 bases between the germline ends. CDR3 size: 14 residues. The CDR3 DNA sequence: TGTGCCAGCAGTGAAGAGGGAAGGGATCAGCCCCAGCATTTT. Its protein is CASSEEGRDQPQHF.

This clonotype was seen repeatedly, ten times or more. The genes are TRBV7-2 and TRBJ2-7; 7 bases are a match to TRBD2. Unmatched junction bases numbered 8, after V lost 1 base and J lost 5 bases. Germline CDR1 reads SGHTA; CDR2 reads FQGNSA. The length of the CDR3 is 15 residues. CDR3 sequence: CASSLEASGGDEQYF. The CDR3 nucleotides read TGTGCCAGCAGCTTAGAGGCTAGCGGAGGGGACGAGCAGTACTTC.

The genes are TRBV6-5 and TRBJ2-1; D call uncertain. From germline, CDR1 is MNHEY and CDR2 SVGAGI. The CDR3 is 15 amino acids. Trimming pared 0 bases from V and 4 bases from J, leaving 10 bases between. The CDR3 DNA reads TGTGCCAGCAGTTACTCAGATCCCCTGTACAATGAGCAGTTCTTC. Encoded protein: CASSYSDPLYNEQFF.

In this sample, this clonotype turned up many times. The rearrangement links TRBV7-3 to TRBJ2-5, with D possibly being TRBD2 (6 bases). The germline V gene encodes CDR1 SGHTA and CDR2 FQGTGA. The CDR3 is 15 amino acids. Between the trimmed V and J ends, which lost 2 bases and 5 bases, there was a span of 15 bases. The CDR3 DNA reads TGTGCCAGCAGCTTAGGAGGGAGAGGGTTGGAGACCCAGTACTTC. It codes for CASSLGGRGLETQYF. The full variable domain, rest sourced from reference TRBV7-3 and TRBJ2-5, is GAGVSQTPSNKVTEKGKYVELRCDPISGHTALYWYRQSLGQGPEFLIYFQGTGAADDSGLPNDRFFAVRPEGSVSTLKIQRTERGDSAVYLCASSLGGRGLETQYFGPGTRLLVL.

At least ten counts were recorded for this clonotype. The chain combines TRBV7-9 with TRBJ1-1, with D hard to call. Trimming took off 3 bases at V and 7 bases at J, with 9 bases between the two ends. The CDR3 is made up of 12 amino acids. CDR1 SEHNR and CDR2 FQNEAQ come from the germline V gene (reference sequence). CDR3 residues: CASSFPRNEAFF. Here the CDR3 DNA reads TGTGCCAGCAGCTTCCCTCGGAATGAAGCTTTCTTT.

In its sample, this clonotype was seen many times. The V call is TRBV29-1, the J call TRBJ1-2, with a tentative D call TRBD1 (6 bases). The germline CDR1 and CDR2 sequences are SQVTM and ANQGSEA. The germline V and J ends were trimmed by 6 bases and 1 base, with 15 bases remaining between them. The CDR3 contains 14 residues. This CDR3 reads CSVPQGAGNYGYTF. DNA for the CDR3: TGCAGCGTCCCACAGGGTGCGGGTAACTATGGCTACACCTTC.

This sequence joins TRBV24-1 and TRBJ1-5; 7 bases align to TRBD1. The CDR3 consists of 14 residues. Germline V gene lookup returns CDR1 KGHDR and CDR2 SFDVKD. Unmatched junction bases numbered 7, after V lost 11 bases and J lost 1 base. The CDR3 DNA reads TGTGCCATCCAGGGGGACAAGAGCAATCAGCCCCAGCATTTT. This encodes CAIQGDKSNQPQHF.

This clonotype was seen many times. The rearrangement uses TRBV7-2 and TRBJ1-5; D is unresolved. Trimming took off 8 bases at V and 0 bases at J, with 8 bases between the two ends. Germline V gene sequence: CDR1 SGHTA, CDR2 FQGNSA. This CDR3 contains 13 residues. The CDR3 nucleotides are TGTGCCAGCGGCGGTAATAGCAATCAGCCCCAGCATTTT. Translating it yields CASGGNSNQPQHF.

The chain uses TRBV6-2 or TRBV6-3 and TRBJ1-5; D is undetermined. V was shortened by 0 bases and J by 5 bases, with 8 bases between the two germline ends. In germline, CDR1 is MNHEY, CDR2 SVGEGT. This CDR3 comprises 14 residues. CDR3 sequence reads: CASSYSGGYQPQHF. CDR3 sequence (DNA): TGTGCCAGCAGTTACTCTGGCGGATATCAGCCCCAGCATTTT.

The V gene is TRBV15, the J gene TRBJ1-2; D unresolved. CDR1 LNHNV and CDR2 YYDKDF come from the germline V gene (reference sequence). Trimming shortened V by 0 bases and J by 4 bases, and 9 bases separated the two germline ends. This CDR3 is built from 14 residues. The CDR3 DNA follows: TGTGCCACCAGCAGAGATCGTCCTGGCTATGGCTACACCTTC. Protein sequence: CATSRDRPGYGYTF.

The genes are TRBV28 and TRBJ1-1; 10 positions agree with TRBD1. Per germline, CDR1 MDHEN and CDR2 SYDVKM. Trimming at V came to 7 bases and at J to 6 bases, leaving 8 bases not matched to a gene. This CDR3 has 14 amino acids. In nucleotides, the CDR3 is TGTGCCAGCATAGCCGGGACAGGGGAACCTGAAGCTTTCTTT. Encoded protein: CASIAGTGEPEAFF.

There are many counts of this clonotype. The chain carries TRBV6-1 and TRBJ1-2; D call uncertain. V was clipped by 0 bases and J by 11 bases, with 13 bases between them. CDR3 length: 13 amino acids. Per the germline V gene, CDR1 is MNHNS and CDR2 is SASEGT. In nucleotides, the CDR3 is TGTGCCAGCAGTGAAGCCTTGCAACCTCATTACACCTTC. This translates into CASSEALQPHYTF.

This clonotype has just a few counts. The chain joins TRBV7-6 to TRBJ2-7, with 7 bases matching TRBD1. V lost 4 bases and J lost 2; bases outside the gene matches: 8. This CDR3 has 15 amino acids. CDR1 and CDR2 from the germline V gene are SGHVS and FNYEAQ. Here the CDR3 reads CASSSHRGGPYEQYF. The CDR3, as DNA: TGTGCCAGCAGCTCCCACAGGGGTGGGCCCTACGAGCAGTACTTC.

This clonotype was seen many times. The genes are TRBV7-2 and TRBJ2-7, with TRBD1 matching over 7 bases. Germline CDR1 reads SGHTA; CDR2 reads FQGNSA. This CDR3 has 13 residues. Trimming removed 5 bases from V and 2 bases from J; junction bases left unmatched: 3. Here the CDR3 DNA reads TGTGCCAGCAGCCGCGGACAGGCCTACGAGCAGTACTTC. Amino acid sequence: CASSRGQAYEQYF.

This rearrangement joins TRBV29-1 to TRBJ1-2, with D perhaps matching TRBD1 (5 bases). The germline V and J ends were trimmed by 3 bases and 5 bases, with 10 bases remaining between them. The CDR3 has 12 amino acids. Germline V gene sequence: CDR1 SQVTM, CDR2 ANQGSEA. The CDR3 protein is CSVDDGTYGYTF. The CDR3 region has the DNA TGCAGCGTTGATGATGGGACTTATGGCTACACCTTC.